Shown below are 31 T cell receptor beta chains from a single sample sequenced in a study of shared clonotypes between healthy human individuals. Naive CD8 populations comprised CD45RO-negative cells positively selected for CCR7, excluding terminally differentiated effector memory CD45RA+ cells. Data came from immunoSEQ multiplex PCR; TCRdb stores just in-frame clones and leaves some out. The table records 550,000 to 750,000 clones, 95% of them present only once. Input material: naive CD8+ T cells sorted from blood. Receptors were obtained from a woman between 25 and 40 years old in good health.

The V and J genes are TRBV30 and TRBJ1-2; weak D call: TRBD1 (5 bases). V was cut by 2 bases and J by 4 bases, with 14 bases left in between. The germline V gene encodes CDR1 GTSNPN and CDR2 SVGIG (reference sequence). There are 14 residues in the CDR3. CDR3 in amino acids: CAWSPLGLSYGYTF. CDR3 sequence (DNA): TGTGCCTGGAGTCCCCTGGGGCTCAGCTATGGCTACACCTTC.

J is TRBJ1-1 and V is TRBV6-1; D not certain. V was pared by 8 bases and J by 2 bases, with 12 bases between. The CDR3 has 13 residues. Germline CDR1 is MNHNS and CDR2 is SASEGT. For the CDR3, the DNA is TGTGCCAGCGTCGCTGTACTTAACACTGAAGCTTTCTTT. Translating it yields CASVAVLNTEAFF.

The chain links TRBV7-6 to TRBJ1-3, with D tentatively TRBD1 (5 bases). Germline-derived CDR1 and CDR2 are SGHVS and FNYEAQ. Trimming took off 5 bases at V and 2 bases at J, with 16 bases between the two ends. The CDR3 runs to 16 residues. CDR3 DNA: TGTGCCAGCAGCCATTACGGAGGGGCCCCTGGAAACACCATATATTTT. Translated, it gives CASSHYGGAPGNTIYF.

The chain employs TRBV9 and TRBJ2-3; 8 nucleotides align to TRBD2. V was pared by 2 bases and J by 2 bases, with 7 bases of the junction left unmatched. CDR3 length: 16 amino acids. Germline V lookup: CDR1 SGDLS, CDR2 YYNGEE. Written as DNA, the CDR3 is TGTGCCAGCAGCGTGGGAGTAGCGGGATCCACAGATACGCAGTATTTT. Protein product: CASSVGVAGSTDTQYF.

The CDR3 region is CAISESPGGDYGYTF. The CDR3 DNA reads as TGTGCCATCAGTGAGTCCCCAGGGGGCGATTATGGCTACACCTTC. The rearrangement joins TRBV10-3 to TRBJ1-2, with 8 bases matching TRBD1. Germline trimming cut 0 bases from V and 5 bases from J; bases unmatched to any gene: 5. CDR3 length: 15 residues. The germline V gene has CDR1 ENHRY and CDR2 SYGVKD.

The CDR3, as DNA: TGCGCCAGCAGCCCCTGGGACACCTCCTACGAGCAGTACTTC. It codes for CASSPWDTSYEQYF. The V call is TRBV5-1, the J call TRBJ2-7; tentatively, D is TRBD1 (6 bases). The V gene's germline CDR1 is SGHRS and CDR2 YFSETQ. The CDR3 totals 14 residues. Trimming stripped 4 bases from V and 0 bases from J, with 11 bases between.

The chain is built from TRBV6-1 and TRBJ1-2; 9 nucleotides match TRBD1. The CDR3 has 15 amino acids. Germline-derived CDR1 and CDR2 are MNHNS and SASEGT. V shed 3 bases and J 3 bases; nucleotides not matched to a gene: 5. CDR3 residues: CASSDEDRGHYGYTF. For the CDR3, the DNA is TGTGCCAGCAGTGATGAGGACAGGGGCCACTATGGCTACACCTTC.

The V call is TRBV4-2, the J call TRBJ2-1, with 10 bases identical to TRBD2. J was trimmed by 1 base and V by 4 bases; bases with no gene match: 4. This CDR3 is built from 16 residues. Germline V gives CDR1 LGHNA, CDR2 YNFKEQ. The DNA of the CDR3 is TGTGCCAGCAGCCGCGGACTAGCGGTTTCCTACAATGAGCAGTTCTTC. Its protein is CASSRGLAVSYNEQFF.

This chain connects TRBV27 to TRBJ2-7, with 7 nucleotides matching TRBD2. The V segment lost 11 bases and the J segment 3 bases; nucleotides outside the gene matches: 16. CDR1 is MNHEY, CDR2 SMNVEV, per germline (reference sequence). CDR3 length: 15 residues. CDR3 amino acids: CAVGRVGAWGYEQYF. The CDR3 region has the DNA TGTGCCGTTGGGAGGGTCGGGGCTTGGGGCTACGAGCAGTACTTC.

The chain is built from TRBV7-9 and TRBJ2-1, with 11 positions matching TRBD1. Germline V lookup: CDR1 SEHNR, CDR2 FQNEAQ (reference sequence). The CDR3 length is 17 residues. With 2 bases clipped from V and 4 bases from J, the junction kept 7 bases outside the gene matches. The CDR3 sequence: CASSLLGGTGGYNEQFF. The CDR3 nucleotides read TGTGCCAGCAGCTTACTGGGAGGGACAGGGGGGTACAATGAGCAGTTCTTC.

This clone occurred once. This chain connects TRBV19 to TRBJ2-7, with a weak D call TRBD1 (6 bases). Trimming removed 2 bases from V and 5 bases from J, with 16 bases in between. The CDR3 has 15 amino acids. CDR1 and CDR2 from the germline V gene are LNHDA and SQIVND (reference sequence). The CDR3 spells CASSISGASFNEQYF. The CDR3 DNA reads TGTGCCAGTAGTATATCAGGGGCCTCGTTTAACGAGCAGTACTTC.

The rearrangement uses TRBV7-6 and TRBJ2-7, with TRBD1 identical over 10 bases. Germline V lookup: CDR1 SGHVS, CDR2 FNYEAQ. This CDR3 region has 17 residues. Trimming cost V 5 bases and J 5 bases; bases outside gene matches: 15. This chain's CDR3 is CASSAPGTGVSTDEQYF. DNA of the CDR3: TGTGCCAGCAGCGCCCCCGGGACAGGGGTCTCTACCGACGAGCAGTACTTC.

CDR3 nucleotides: TGCAGCGTTGTTCTCCCGGGACAGGTGCTGTTTTTT. Translated, it gives CSVVLPGQVLFF. The chain has TRBV29-1 and TRBJ1-4, with TRBD1 identical over 8 bases. This CDR3 spans 12 amino acids. Germline assignment: CDR1 SQVTM and CDR2 ANQGSEA. J was trimmed by 14 bases and V by 4 bases; bases with no gene match: 9.

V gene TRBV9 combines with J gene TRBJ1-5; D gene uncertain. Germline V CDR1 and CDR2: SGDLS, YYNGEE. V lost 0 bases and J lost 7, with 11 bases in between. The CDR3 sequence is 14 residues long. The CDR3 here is CASSVGGLGQPQHF. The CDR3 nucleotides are TGTGCCAGCAGCGTAGGAGGGCTTGGGCAGCCCCAGCATTTT.

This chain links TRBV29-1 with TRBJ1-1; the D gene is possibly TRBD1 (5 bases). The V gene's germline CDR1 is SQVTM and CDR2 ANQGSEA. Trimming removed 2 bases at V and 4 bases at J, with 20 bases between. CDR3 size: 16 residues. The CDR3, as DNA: TGCAGCGTTGAACCCAGGCCCACTCCTGGGGGCACTGAAGCTTTCTTT. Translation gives CSVEPRPTPGGTEAFF.

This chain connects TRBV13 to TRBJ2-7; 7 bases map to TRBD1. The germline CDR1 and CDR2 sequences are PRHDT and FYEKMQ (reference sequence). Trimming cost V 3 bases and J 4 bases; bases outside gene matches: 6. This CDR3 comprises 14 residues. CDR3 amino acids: CASSFDREEYEQYF. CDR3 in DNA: TGTGCCAGCAGCTTTGACAGGGAAGAATACGAGCAGTACTTC. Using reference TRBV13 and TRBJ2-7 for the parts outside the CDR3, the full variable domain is AAGVIQSPRHLIKEKRETATLKCYPIPRHDTVYWYQQGPGQDPQFLISFYEKMQSDKGSIPDRFSAQQFSDYHSELNMSSLELGDSALYFCASSFDREEYEQYFGPGTRLTVT.

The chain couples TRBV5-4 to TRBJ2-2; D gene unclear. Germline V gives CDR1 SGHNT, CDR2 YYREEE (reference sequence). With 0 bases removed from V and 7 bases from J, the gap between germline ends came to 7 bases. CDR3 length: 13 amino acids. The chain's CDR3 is CASSLGHGGELFF. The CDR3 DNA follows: TGTGCCAGCAGCTTGGGTCACGGCGGGGAGCTGTTTTTT.

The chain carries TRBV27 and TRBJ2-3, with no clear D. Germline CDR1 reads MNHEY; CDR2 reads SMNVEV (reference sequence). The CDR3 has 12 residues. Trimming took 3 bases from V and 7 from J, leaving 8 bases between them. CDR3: CASSFDGYTQYF. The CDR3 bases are TGTGCCAGCAGTTTTGACGGATATACGCAGTATTTT.

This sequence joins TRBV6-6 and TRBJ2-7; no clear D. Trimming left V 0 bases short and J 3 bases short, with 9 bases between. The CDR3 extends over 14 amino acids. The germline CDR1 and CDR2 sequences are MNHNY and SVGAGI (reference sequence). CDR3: CASSYSSPNYEQYF. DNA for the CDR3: TGTGCCAGCAGTTACTCTTCGCCGAACTACGAGCAGTACTTC.

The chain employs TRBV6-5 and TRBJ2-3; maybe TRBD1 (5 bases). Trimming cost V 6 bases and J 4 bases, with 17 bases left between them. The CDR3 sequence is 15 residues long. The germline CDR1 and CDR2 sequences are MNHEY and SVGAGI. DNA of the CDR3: TGTGCCAGCAGCCACTTCAGGGAAGAGGCAGATACGCAGTATTTT. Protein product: CASSHFREEADTQYF.

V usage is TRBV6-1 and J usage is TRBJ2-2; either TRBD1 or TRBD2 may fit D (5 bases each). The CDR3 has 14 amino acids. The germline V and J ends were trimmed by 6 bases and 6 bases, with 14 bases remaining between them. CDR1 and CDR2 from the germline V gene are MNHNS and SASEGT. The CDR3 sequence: CASRPVTGPGELFF. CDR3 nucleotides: TGTGCCAGCAGGCCTGTTACGGGACCCGGGGAGCTGTTTTTT.

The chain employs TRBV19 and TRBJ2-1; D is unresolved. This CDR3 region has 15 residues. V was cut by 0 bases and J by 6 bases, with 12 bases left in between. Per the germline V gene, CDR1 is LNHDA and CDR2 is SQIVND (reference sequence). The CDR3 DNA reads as TGTGCCAGTAGTATAGAGTTCCGAATAGGCAATGAGCAGTTCTTC. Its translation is CASSIEFRIGNEQFF.

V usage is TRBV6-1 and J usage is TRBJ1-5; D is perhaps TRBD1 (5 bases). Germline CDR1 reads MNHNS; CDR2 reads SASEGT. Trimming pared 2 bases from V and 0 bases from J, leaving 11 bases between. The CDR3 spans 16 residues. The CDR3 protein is CASSEWGTDSNQPQHF. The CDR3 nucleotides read TGTGCCAGCAGTGAATGGGGGACGGATAGCAATCAGCCCCAGCATTTT.

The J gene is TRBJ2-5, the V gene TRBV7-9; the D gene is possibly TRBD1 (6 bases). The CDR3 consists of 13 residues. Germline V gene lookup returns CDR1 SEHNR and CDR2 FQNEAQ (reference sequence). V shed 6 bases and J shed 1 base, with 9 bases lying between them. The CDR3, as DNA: TGTGCCAGCAGACCGGACAGCCAAGAGACCCAGTACTTC. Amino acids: CASRPDSQETQYF.

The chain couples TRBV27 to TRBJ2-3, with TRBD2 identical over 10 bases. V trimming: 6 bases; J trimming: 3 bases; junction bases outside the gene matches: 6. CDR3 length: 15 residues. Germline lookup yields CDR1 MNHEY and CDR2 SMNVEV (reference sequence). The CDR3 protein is CASRLAGLSTDTQYF. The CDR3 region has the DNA TGTGCCAGCAGACTAGCGGGATTATCTACAGATACGCAGTATTTT.

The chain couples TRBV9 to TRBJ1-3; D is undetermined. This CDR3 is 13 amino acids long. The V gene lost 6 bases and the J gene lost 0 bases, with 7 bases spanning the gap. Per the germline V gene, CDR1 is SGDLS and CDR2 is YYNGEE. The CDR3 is CASTPVSGNTIYF. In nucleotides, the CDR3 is TGTGCCAGCACCCCAGTCTCTGGAAACACCATATATTTT. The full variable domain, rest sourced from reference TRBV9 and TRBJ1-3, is DSGVTQTPKHLITATGQRVTLRCSPRSGDLSVYWYQQSLDQGLQFLIQYYNGEERAKGNILERFSAQQFPDLHSELNLSSLELGDSALYFCASTPVSGNTIYFGEGSWLTVV.

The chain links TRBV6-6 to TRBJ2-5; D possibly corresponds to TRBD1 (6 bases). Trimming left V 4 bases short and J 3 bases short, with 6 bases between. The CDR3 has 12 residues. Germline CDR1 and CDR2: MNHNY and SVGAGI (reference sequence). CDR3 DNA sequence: TGTGCCAGCAGTTCAGGGGAAGAGACCCAGTACTTC. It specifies CASSSGEETQYF.

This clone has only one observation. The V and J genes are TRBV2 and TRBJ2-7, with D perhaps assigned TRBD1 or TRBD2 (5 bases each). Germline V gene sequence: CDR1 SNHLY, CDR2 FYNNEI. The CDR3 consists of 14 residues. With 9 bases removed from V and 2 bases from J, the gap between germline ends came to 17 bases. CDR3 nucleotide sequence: TGTGCCAGGAGTACCGGGACCGCGACCTACGAGCAGTACTTC. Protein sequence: CARSTGTATYEQYF.

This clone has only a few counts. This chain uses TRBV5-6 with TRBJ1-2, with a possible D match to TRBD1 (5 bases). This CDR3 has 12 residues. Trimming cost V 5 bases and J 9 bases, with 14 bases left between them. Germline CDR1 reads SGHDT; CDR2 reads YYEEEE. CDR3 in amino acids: CASRGEALRYTF. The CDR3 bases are TGTGCCAGCAGAGGGGAGGCGCTCCGCTACACCTTC.

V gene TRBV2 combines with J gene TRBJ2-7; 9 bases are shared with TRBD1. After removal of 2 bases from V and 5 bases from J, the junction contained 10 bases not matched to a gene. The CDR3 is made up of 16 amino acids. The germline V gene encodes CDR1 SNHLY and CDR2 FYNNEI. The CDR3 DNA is TGTGCCAGCAGTGAAAGAGAGGGGACAGGGTTTAACGAGCAGTACTTC. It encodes CASSEREGTGFNEQYF.

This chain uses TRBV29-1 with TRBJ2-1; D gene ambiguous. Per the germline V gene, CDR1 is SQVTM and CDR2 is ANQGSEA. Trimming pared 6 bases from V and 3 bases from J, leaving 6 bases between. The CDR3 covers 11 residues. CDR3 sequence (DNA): TGCAGCGTGGGGTACTACAATGAGCAGTTCTTC. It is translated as CSVGYYNEQFF.